These 2 T cell receptor beta chains share one sample of origin, sequenced in a study of CD8 T cells in Susac syndrome. Random hexamers were used to reverse transcribe the RNA input (about 0.5 to 1 ug). TCRdb passed the immunoSEQ multiplex PCR reads through MiXCR, listing each CDR3 protein once. The data hold about 200,000 distinct CDR3 sequences, with approximately 95% observed a single time. The sequenced material came from CD4+ T cells from PBMCs. These receptors were collected from a human donor with multiple sclerosis.

The V and J genes are TRBV12-3 or TRBV12-4 and TRBJ2-2; a weak D match, TRBD1 (5 bases). The CDR3 spans 14 residues. V shed 5 bases and J shed 7 bases, with 14 bases lying between them. The CDR3 loop is CASSPLPGYGELFF. The CDR3 DNA reads as TGTGCCAGCAGTCCCCTTCCAGGGTACGGGGAGCTGTTTTTT.

This clonotype has a single count. V is TRBV3-1 and J is TRBJ2-7; 7 nucleotides align to TRBD2. The CDR3 contains 15 residues. CDR1 LGHDT and CDR2 YNNKEL come from the germline V gene (reference sequence). The V gene end was trimmed by 4 bases and the J gene end by 3 bases; junction bases not matched to a gene: 9. The CDR3 here is CASSPSTAGDYEQYF. The CDR3 nucleotides are TGTGCCAGCAGCCCTTCCACGGCGGGGGACTACGAGCAGTACTTC.